A selection of T cell receptor beta chains follows, all from one sample in a study of blood T cell repertoires in COVID-19. Only in-frame clones appear in the TCRdb table, and some are missing; sequencing was by immunoSEQ multiplex PCR. The table lists tens of thousands of clones, roughly nine tenths of them singletons, with 1.5% to 2% in the top ten. Sample: peripheral blood. These receptors were collected from a man aged 60-69 years with acute or convalescent COVID-19. The CDR3 runs from the conserved cysteine through the conserved F or W. Each record gives: clone size, J gene, D gene, V gene, CDR3 protein, CDR3 DNA. A D gene is named only where the DNA matches it firmly. Size values are once, few and many counts, or a class for expanded clones, and some rows have none.

clone size: -; J gene: TRBJ2-1; D gene: -; V gene: TRBV2; CDR3 protein: CASSEAGGASSEQFF; CDR3 DNA: TGTGCCAGCAGTGAAGCGGGGGGGGCCTCTAGTGAGCAGTTCTTC
clone size: -; J gene: TRBJ2-4; D gene: -; V gene: TRBV3-1/TRBV3-2; CDR3 protein: CASSQAGGYIQYF; CDR3 DNA: TGTGCCAGCAGCCAAGCCGGGGGATACATTCAGTACTTC
clone size: -; J gene: TRBJ1-5; D gene: -; V gene: TRBV11-2; CDR3 protein: CASSLGSGGNQPQHF; CDR3 DNA: TGTGCCAGCAGCTTAGGGTCAGGGGGCAATCAGCCCCAGCATTTT
clone size: -; J gene: TRBJ2-1; D gene: -; V gene: TRBV12-5; CDR3 protein: CASGLPPGEQFF; CDR3 DNA: TGTGCTAGTGGTTTGCCCCCGGGGGAGCAGTTCTTC
clone size: -; J gene: TRBJ2-2; D gene: TRBD1; V gene: TRBV5-5; CDR3 protein: CASRTNPGQGAKSGELFF; CDR3 DNA: TGTGCCAGCAGAACCAATCCGGGACAGGGGGCGAAGAGCGGGGAGCTGTTTTTT
clone size: -; J gene: TRBJ2-3; D gene: TRBD2; V gene: TRBV7-2; CDR3 protein: CASSQSNVGLAGSTDTQYF; CDR3 DNA: TGTGCCAGCAGCCAATCCAACGTCGGTCTAGCGGGTTCCACAGATACGCAGTATTTT
clone size: once; J gene: TRBJ2-3; D gene: TRBD2; V gene: TRBV10-3; CDR3 protein: CAISSGGMSDTQYF; CDR3 DNA: TGTGCCATCAGTAGCGGGGGTATGTCAGATACGCAGTATTTT
clone size: -; J gene: TRBJ1-1; D gene: TRBD1; V gene: TRBV5-1; CDR3 protein: CASRQGRMNTEAFF; CDR3 DNA: TGCGCCAGCCGACAGGGGCGCATGAACACTGAAGCTTTCTTT
clone size: -; J gene: TRBJ1-2; D gene: -; V gene: TRBV5-1; CDR3 protein: CASSLAGGLVGYTF; CDR3 DNA: TGCGCCAGCAGCTTGGCGGGAGGCCTCGTCGGCTACACCTTC
clone size: once; J gene: TRBJ1-5; D gene: -; V gene: TRBV2; CDR3 protein: CASSLKRDQPQHF; CDR3 DNA: TGTGCCAGCAGCCTTAAGAGAGATCAGCCCCAGCATTTT
clone size: once; J gene: TRBJ1-6; D gene: TRBD1; V gene: TRBV29-1; CDR3 protein: CSAGQALNSPLHF; CDR3 DNA: TGCAGCGCCGGACAGGCTTTGAATTCACCCCTCCACTTT
clone size: -; J gene: TRBJ1-3; D gene: -; V gene: TRBV7-2; CDR3 protein: CASSLQGNTIYF; CDR3 DNA: TGTGCCAGCAGCCTCCAGGGGAACACCATATATTTT
clone size: -; J gene: TRBJ1-5; D gene: -; V gene: TRBV18; CDR3 protein: CASSQGDDQPQHF; CDR3 DNA: TGTGCCAGCTCACAAGGGGATGATCAGCCCCAGCATTTT
clone size: -; J gene: TRBJ1-1; D gene: -; V gene: TRBV7-9; CDR3 protein: CASSLDFLLGAFF; CDR3 DNA: TGTGCCAGCAGCTTAGACTTCCTACTTGGAGCTTTCTTT
clone size: -; J gene: TRBJ2-5; D gene: -; V gene: TRBV28; CDR3 protein: CASSSRDRGSQLGETQYF; CDR3 DNA: TGTGCCAGCAGTTCAAGGGATCGGGGGTCTCAGCTAGGGGAGACCCAGTACTTC
clone size: -; J gene: TRBJ2-3; D gene: TRBD2; V gene: TRBV14; CDR3 protein: CASSQPTGGSTDTQYF; CDR3 DNA: TGTGCCAGCAGCCAACCCACGGGGGGAAGCACAGATACGCAGTATTTT
clone size: -; J gene: TRBJ2-7; D gene: TRBD1; V gene: TRBV19; CDR3 protein: CASSRWGTGLSEQYF; CDR3 DNA: TGTGCCAGTTCACGATGGGGGACAGGGCTCTCCGAGCAGTACTTC
clone size: -; J gene: TRBJ2-7; D gene: -; V gene: TRBV7-2; CDR3 protein: CASSLDYASSYEQYF; CDR3 DNA: TGTGCCAGCAGCTTAGACTACGCAAGCTCCTACGAGCAGTACTTC
clone size: -; J gene: TRBJ1-2; D gene: TRBD1; V gene: TRBV29-1; CDR3 protein: CSVDDRGLYGYTF; CDR3 DNA: TGCAGCGTTGACGACAGGGGGCTCTATGGCTACACCTTC
clone size: -; J gene: TRBJ1-1; D gene: TRBD1; V gene: TRBV2; CDR3 protein: CASVRDRGRPSEAFF; CDR3 DNA: TGTGCCAGCGTCCGGGACAGGGGGCGGCCCTCCGAAGCTTTCTTT
clone size: -; J gene: TRBJ1-2; D gene: -; V gene: TRBV6-1; CDR3 protein: CASSEEEAYGYTF; CDR3 DNA: TGTGCCAGCAGTGAAGAAGAAGCCTATGGCTACACCTTC
clone size: -; J gene: TRBJ1-4; D gene: -; V gene: TRBV20-1; CDR3 protein: CSASQQGGKLFF; CDR3 DNA: TGCAGTGCTAGTCAGCAGGGCGGAAAACTGTTTTTT
clone size: -; J gene: TRBJ2-7; D gene: TRBD2; V gene: TRBV11-2; CDR3 protein: CASSSGLANPYEQYF; CDR3 DNA: TGTGCCAGCAGCTCGGGACTAGCGAATCCCTACGAGCAGTACTTC
clone size: -; J gene: TRBJ1-2; D gene: -; V gene: TRBV5-4; CDR3 protein: CASSSQGTYYGYTF; CDR3 DNA: TGTGCCAGCAGCTCCCAGGGGACATACTATGGCTACACCTTC
clone size: few; J gene: TRBJ1-6; D gene: -; V gene: TRBV18; CDR3 protein: CASSPEGTNSPLHF; CDR3 DNA: TGTGCCAGCTCACCGGAAGGGACAAATTCACCCCTCCACTTT
clone size: -; J gene: TRBJ2-5; D gene: TRBD1; V gene: TRBV5-1; CDR3 protein: CASSLAEGQGKETQYF; CDR3 DNA: TGCGCCAGCAGCTTGGCCGAGGGACAGGGAAAAGAGACCCAGTACTTC
clone size: -; J gene: TRBJ2-7; D gene: -; V gene: TRBV15; CDR3 protein: CATSRESQYEQYF; CDR3 DNA: TGTGCCACCAGCAGAGAGTCACAGTACGAGCAGTACTTC
clone size: -; J gene: TRBJ2-7; D gene: -; V gene: TRBV28; CDR3 protein: CASAVSYEQYF; CDR3 DNA: TGTGCCAGTGCGGTCTCCTACGAGCAGTACTTC
clone size: -; J gene: TRBJ1-6; D gene: TRBD1; V gene: TRBV18; CDR3 protein: CASSQTGDNSPLHF; CDR3 DNA: TGTGCCAGCTCACAGACAGGGGATAATTCACCCCTCCACTTT
clone size: few; J gene: TRBJ2-3; D gene: TRBD2; V gene: TRBV4-1; CDR3 protein: CASSRPSGVYTDTQYF; CDR3 DNA: TGCGCCAGCAGTCGCCCGAGCGGGGTATACACAGATACGCAGTATTTT
clone size: once; J gene: TRBJ1-2; D gene: TRBD1; V gene: TRBV3-1/TRBV3-2; CDR3 protein: CASLGTGARNYGYTF; CDR3 DNA: TGTGCCAGCTTGGGGACAGGGGCCCGTAACTATGGCTACACCTTC
clone size: once; J gene: TRBJ1-4; D gene: -; V gene: TRBV4-1; CDR3 protein: CASSQELANEKLFF; CDR3 DNA: TGCGCCAGCAGCCAAGAATTAGCTAATGAAAAACTGTTTTTT
clone size: few; J gene: TRBJ1-6; D gene: TRBD1; V gene: TRBV30; CDR3 protein: CAWSRGQGANGSPLHF; CDR3 DNA: TGTGCCTGGAGTAGGGGACAGGGGGCGAACGGTTCACCCCTCCACTTT
clone size: -; J gene: TRBJ2-1; D gene: TRBD2; V gene: TRBV5-1; CDR3 protein: CASSAAIAGPSYNEQFF; CDR3 DNA: TGCGCCAGCAGCGCGGCAATAGCGGGGCCCTCCTACAATGAGCAGTTCTTC
clone size: once; J gene: TRBJ1-2; D gene: -; V gene: TRBV2; CDR3 protein: CASSEEAGLGYTF; CDR3 DNA: TGTGCCAGCAGTGAAGAGGCAGGGCTGGGCTACACCTTC
clone size: -; J gene: TRBJ1-2; D gene: -; V gene: TRBV6-5; CDR3 protein: CASSYSSIASGYGYTF; CDR3 DNA: TGTGCCAGCAGTTACTCGAGTATAGCCAGCGGCTATGGCTACACCTTC
clone size: -; J gene: TRBJ1-2; D gene: TRBD1; V gene: TRBV4-1; CDR3 protein: CASSQAGQGGGYTF; CDR3 DNA: TGCGCCAGCAGCCAAGCCGGACAGGGCGGCGGCTACACCTTC
clone size: -; J gene: TRBJ2-1; D gene: TRBD1; V gene: TRBV6-2/TRBV6-3; CDR3 protein: CASSYTGTVVPGEQFF; CDR3 DNA: TGTGCCAGCAGTTACACCGGGACAGTTGTTCCAGGGGAGCAGTTCTTC
clone size: -; J gene: TRBJ2-7; D gene: TRBD1; V gene: TRBV19; CDR3 protein: CASSIPGTGLHEQYF; CDR3 DNA: TGTGCCAGTAGTATCCCCGGGACAGGGTTACACGAGCAGTACTTC
clone size: -; J gene: TRBJ1-2; D gene: -; V gene: TRBV24-1; CDR3 protein: CATSTPGSYGYTF; CDR3 DNA: TGTGCCACCAGTACCCCGGGGTCCTATGGCTACACCTTC
clone size: -; J gene: TRBJ2-4; D gene: -; V gene: TRBV20-1; CDR3 protein: CSASGAGAPKNIQYF; CDR3 DNA: TGCAGTGCTAGTGGTGCGGGGGCCCCTAAGAACATTCAGTACTTC
clone size: -; J gene: TRBJ2-3; D gene: TRBD2; V gene: TRBV7-9; CDR3 protein: CATQTSGGTDTQYF; CDR3 DNA: TGTGCCACCCAGACTAGCGGGGGCACAGATACGCAGTATTTT
clone size: once; J gene: TRBJ1-2; D gene: TRBD1; V gene: TRBV6-5; CDR3 protein: CASRLQGAGGYTF; CDR3 DNA: TGTGCCAGCAGGTTACAGGGGGCTGGGGGCTACACCTTC
clone size: -; J gene: TRBJ2-7; D gene: TRBD1; V gene: TRBV19; CDR3 protein: CASSQQGAKGEQYF; CDR3 DNA: TGTGCCAGTTCACAACAGGGGGCGAAGGGCGAGCAGTACTTC
clone size: -; J gene: TRBJ1-1; D gene: -; V gene: TRBV5-1; CDR3 protein: CASTGGVNTEAFF; CDR3 DNA: TGCGCCAGCACTGGAGGGGTAAACACTGAAGCTTTCTTT
clone size: -; J gene: TRBJ2-1; D gene: -; V gene: TRBV10-1; CDR3 protein: CASPRGWTVFYNEQFF; CDR3 DNA: TGCGCCAGCCCTAGGGGATGGACAGTCTTCTACAATGAGCAGTTCTTC
clone size: -; J gene: TRBJ2-1; D gene: TRBD2; V gene: TRBV9; CDR3 protein: CASSSQRGGLNEQFF; CDR3 DNA: TGTGCCAGCAGTTCACAGCGGGGGGGCCTTAATGAGCAGTTCTTC
clone size: once; J gene: TRBJ2-7; D gene: -; V gene: TRBV7-2; CDR3 protein: CASSLAFGGAGEQYF; CDR3 DNA: TGTGCCAGCAGCTTAGCGTTTGGGGGGGCTGGGGAGCAGTACTTC
clone size: -; J gene: TRBJ1-5; D gene: -; V gene: TRBV6-6; CDR3 protein: CASRGDSNQPQHF; CDR3 DNA: TGTGCCAGCAGAGGGGATAGCAATCAGCCCCAGCATTTT
clone size: -; J gene: TRBJ1-2; D gene: -; V gene: TRBV19; CDR3 protein: CASSILQGDGYTF; CDR3 DNA: TGTGCCAGTAGTATCCTACAGGGAGATGGCTACACCTTC